Reported below is one T cell receptor beta chain. What it binds is not known. This sample is drawn from a study of CXCR3-negative and CXCR3-positive naive CD8 T cells. The study's findings and limits: Both naive subsets carried similar amounts of surface CD5, so TCR strength was inferred from TRB CDR3 properties.

Carrying UMI labels, the TRB cDNA libraries were prepared through 5' RACE. TCRdb re-called the 5' RACE reads and shows each CDR3 protein once, DNA omitted. This sample's table has 35,000 to 45,000 distinct CDR3 sequences. This TCR derives from a human donor in good health. Some clones in this sample may be carry-over from other donors' samples. Sequenced: naive CXCR3- CD8+ T cells from blood. Noted subset: CD45RO-CCR7+CD27+CD95- naive CD8+ T cells lacking CXCR3 (TNR3-).

The CDR3 loop is CATSRDWSGRADEQYF. The chain carries TRBV15 and TRBJ2-7. Per germline, CDR1 LNHNV and CDR2 YYDKDF (reference sequence). There are 16 residues in the CDR3.